This T cell receptor beta chain is drawn from a study of a mutant IDH1 vaccine in newly diagnosed glioma. Time point reported: week 35, safety follow-up. With topical imiquimod, each dose of the vaccine consisted of 300 ug of mutant IDH1 20-mer peptide. Generated by immunoSEQ multiplex PCR, the TCRdb table keeps only in-frame clones and is missing some. In the table there are around 44,000 clones, approximately 79% of which are singletons. Comment on this clone: Its antigen is unidentified.

With 3 bases removed from V and 4 bases from J, the gap between germline ends came to 6 bases. Germline V gives CDR1 ENHRY, CDR2 SYGVKD. The CDR3 extends over 12 amino acids. The chain is built from TRBV10-3 and TRBJ1-2; D remains ambiguous. The TCR comes from a middle-aged man with glioma. Sequenced material: PBMCs, taken from a glioma patient whose treatment included an IDH1 peptide vaccine. DNA of the CDR3: TGTGCCATCAGTGATGACGGCTATGGCTACACCTTC. This codes for CAISDDGYGYTF.